A selection of T cell receptor beta chains follows, all from one sample in a study of shared clonotypes between healthy human individuals. Clones were read by immunoSEQ multiplex PCR, and TCRdb kept only the in-frame ones, dropping some. Of about 490,000 clones in the sample, over 70% were seen once. The sample consisted of PBMCs. These receptors came from a woman in her thirties or forties in good health. Some clones in this sample may be carry-over from other donors' samples. CDR3s include the opening cysteine and the closing phenylalanine or tryptophan. Each record gives: CDR3 length, V gene, J gene, CDR3 protein.

>13|TRBV2|TRBJ2-1
CARLGGNGNEQFF
>13|TRBV11-1|TRBJ1-1
CASSPIRGNEAFF
>13|TRBV2|TRBJ2-7
CASRARTYYEQYF
>15|TRBV6-4|TRBJ2-1
CASSDEAGGNNEQFF
>17|TRBV19|TRBJ2-7
CASSTRPGTGWTYEQYF
>10|TRBV27|TRBJ2-1
CASSSAEQFF
>16|TRBV5-1|TRBJ2-3
CASSPSGLTSTDTQYF
>14|TRBV2|TRBJ2-1
CASRPDRFYNEQFF
>14|TRBV5-1|TRBJ2-3
CASSLLGVADTQYF
>17|TRBV30|TRBJ2-7
CAWSGLAGYWGSYEQYF
>14|TRBV11-3|TRBJ2-3
CASSSGSSPDTQYF
>12|TRBV29-1|TRBJ2-7
CSVEGQGYEQYF
>16|TRBV5-1|TRBJ2-5
CASSFMIGGGEETQYF
>13|TRBV9|TRBJ1-2
CASSVEGWGGYTF
>15|TRBV5-1|TRBJ2-3
CASSLVGTVADTQYF
>16|TRBV4-1|TRBJ2-5
CASSRGPGGVQETQYF
>17|TRBV29-1|TRBJ1-2
CSALLGASPLTTYGYTF
>13|TRBV7-6|TRBJ1-1
CASSLFQHTEAFF
>11|TRBV11-2|TRBJ2-5
CASSFLETQYF
>16|TRBV9|TRBJ2-3
CASSVENLARSDTQYF
>19|TRBV5-1|TRBJ2-1
CASSLSGRDRHLHYNEQFF
>14|TRBV6-5|TRBJ2-7
CASSYSTRTYEQYF
>14|TRBV7-2|TRBJ2-7
CASSLVTGPYEQYF
>14|TRBV7-9|TRBJ2-1
CASNRLAGEKEQFF
>14|TRBV5-1|TRBJ2-2
CASSLDTGDGELFF
>14|TRBV7-9|TRBJ2-7
CASSLGGLTYEQYF
>11|TRBV30|TRBJ1-2
CAWNLGGGYTF
>18|TRBV7-2|TRBJ2-3
CASSFTPGLAGYTDTQYF
>14|TRBV14|TRBJ2-5
CASSHVLDQETQYF
>18|TRBV6-7|TRBJ1-2
CASSYELGTDLANYGYTF
>15|TRBV7-3|TRBJ2-2
CASSLWGPNTGELFF
>14|TRBV7-2|TRBJ1-3
CASSLGQTGNTIYF
>14|TRBV7-7|TRBJ2-5
CASSPGRGQETQYF
>14|TRBV10-3|TRBJ1-4
CAISEGGTNEKLFF
>15|TRBV9|TRBJ2-2
CASSVIGLPTGELFF
>18|TRBV11-3|TRBJ2-1
CASSLGIVASGRFDEQFF
>15|TRBV5-1|TRBJ2-7
CASSFVGGESYEQYF
>13|TRBV7-3|TRBJ2-1
CASSVGTSNEQFF